The clone carrying this TCR beta chain was counted a single time. No antigen is known for it. Template for every sorted-subset replicate PCR totaled about 200 ng DNA, around 32,000 T cell genomes. Measured with immunoSEQ multiplex PCR; TCRdb has only the in-frame clones, and not every one. The sample yields approximately 2,300,000 clones, around 93% seen once. With 2 bases clipped from V and 6 bases from J, the junction kept 13 bases outside the gene matches. This CDR3 contains 17 residues. Germline V gene lookup returns CDR1 SGHNT and CDR2 YYREEE (reference sequence). The data are from a study of shared clonotypes between healthy human individuals. Study in general: CD8 memory received one plate per donor, CD8 naive two, CD4 memory three and CD4 naive three. Study-wide results and limits: It was the few donors that limited the genetic and exposure-history diversity represented. Non-shared clonotypes had lower generation probabilities than those shared by all four donors.

Sequences were obtained from naive CD4+ T cells from PBMCs. Subset reported: CD45RA+ positively selected. This TCR was sampled from a man aged 18 to 35 in good health. Some clones in this sample may be carry-over from other donors' samples. This rearrangement joins TRBV5-4 to TRBJ2-7, with 11 nucleotides matching TRBD2. The CDR3 coding sequence is TGTGCCAGCAGCTTCATAGCGGGAGGGCCGAATACCGCCGAGCAGTACTTC. Encoded protein: CASSFIAGGPNTAEQYF.